Following are 20 T cell receptor beta chains from one sample sequenced in a study of shared clonotypes between healthy human individuals. TCRdb's copy holds only in-frame clones and misses some; the assay was immunoSEQ multiplex PCR. The repertoire holds over a million clones, 75% to 80% seen once, with roughly 0.57% in the top ten. Sample: memory CD4+ T cells from PBMCs. Subset noted: CD45RA-negative fraction. The receptors stem from a man aged 18 to 35 in good health. Some clones in this sample may be carry-over from other donors' samples.

This clone was seen a few times. This chain links TRBV7-3 with TRBJ2-5; no firm D call. Germline CDR1 and CDR2: SGHTA and FQGTGA. There are 13 residues in the CDR3. V lost 5 bases to trimming and J lost 1 base, with 8 bases between them. The CDR3 DNA sequence: TGTGCCAGCAGCAAAGGGCGCCAAGAGACCCAGTACTTC. This translates into CASSKGRQETQYF.

The J gene is TRBJ1-2, the V gene TRBV9; TRBD1 is a possible D gene (5 bases). Germline-derived CDR1 and CDR2 are SGDLS and YYNGEE. This CDR3 is built from 13 residues. The V end was cut by 3 bases, the J end by 4 bases, with 10 bases between. The CDR3 reads CASSAIGGYGYTF. The CDR3, as DNA: TGTGCCAGCAGCGCCATCGGGGGCTATGGCTACACCTTC.

The chain couples TRBV7-8 to TRBJ2-7, with 8 bases lining up with TRBD1. J was trimmed by 2 bases and V by 4 bases; bases with no gene match: 10. This CDR3 is built from 16 residues. The germline gives CDR1 SGHVS, CDR2 FQNEAQ. The CDR3 loop is CASSSSTGAGAYEQYF. The CDR3 nucleotides are TGTGCCAGCAGCTCGTCGACAGGGGCCGGGGCCTACGAGCAGTACTTC.

CDR3 nucleotide sequence: TGTGCCAGCAGTCTAGACAGGGCTTCCGCTGAAGCTTTCTTT. Its translation: CASSLDRASAEAFF. This rearrangement joins TRBV5-8 to TRBJ1-1; 7 bases fit TRBD1. The V gene end was trimmed by 5 bases and the J gene end by 6 bases; junction bases not matched to a gene: 10. Germline CDR1 is SGHTS and CDR2 is YDEGEE. The CDR3 is made up of 14 amino acids.

This clone showed up just a few times. This chain links TRBV5-1 with TRBJ1-1; tentatively, D is TRBD1 (5 bases). Germline-derived CDR1 and CDR2 are SGHRS and YFSETQ. CDR3 length: 13 residues. With 0 bases removed from V and 3 bases from J, the gap between germline ends came to 6 bases. Here the CDR3 reads CASSLAGDTEAFF. The CDR3 nucleotides read TGCGCCAGCAGCTTGGCGGGGGACACTGAAGCTTTCTTT.

Only one count was recorded for this clone. V gene TRBV6-1 combines with J gene TRBJ2-7; no clear D gene. The CDR3 loop spans 13 amino acids. Trimming stripped 5 bases from V and 6 bases from J, with 14 bases between. Looked up from germline, CDR1 is MNHNS and CDR2 is SASEGT. This chain's CDR3 is CASSSRGLSEQYF. CDR3 DNA: TGTGCCAGCAGTTCCCGTGGGTTATCCGAGCAGTACTTC.

The chain's CDR3 is CASSPYTGTAGAADTQYF. The CDR3 DNA follows: TGTGCCAGCTCACCGTACACGGGGACAGCGGGGGCCGCAGATACGCAGTATTTT. The J gene is TRBJ2-3, the V gene TRBV18; weak D call: TRBD2 (8 bases). Germline values: CDR1 KGHSH, CDR2 LQKENI. The CDR3 loop spans 18 amino acids. Between the trimmed V and J ends, which lost 3 bases and 4 bases, there was a span of 23 bases.

The chain couples TRBV4-3 to TRBJ2-5; D is unresolved. Trimming left V 1 base short and J 1 base short, with 13 bases between. This CDR3 spans 16 amino acids. Germline V gives CDR1 LGHNA, CDR2 YSLEER. CDR3 sequence (DNA): TGCGCCAGCAGCCAAGCCCCTTTCGGAGTCCAAGAGACCCAGTACTTC. This codes for CASSQAPFGVQETQYF.

The gene calls are TRBV5-1 and TRBJ2-5; no firm D call. Germline assignment: CDR1 SGHRS and CDR2 YFSETQ. Trimming took off 2 bases at V and 5 bases at J, with 7 bases between the two ends. CDR3 length: 12 residues. The CDR3 protein is CASSFGWETQYF. The CDR3 region has the DNA TGCGCCAGCAGCTTTGGATGGGAGACCCAGTACTTC.

The rearrangement uses TRBV11-2 and TRBJ1-1; 8 bases align to TRBD1. The germline gives CDR1 SGHAT, CDR2 FQNNGV. V dropped 5 bases and J dropped 6; count of bases not matched to a gene: 2. The CDR3 totals 12 residues. CDR3 amino acids: CASSEQGAEAFF. CDR3 nucleotides: TGTGCCAGCAGCGAACAGGGGGCTGAAGCTTTCTTT.

In its sample, this clone was seen once. This may stem from a read error, because a much larger clone lies one nucleotide away. The gene calls are TRBV29-1 and TRBJ1-5; 7 bases agree with TRBD1. Germline CDR1 and CDR2: SQVTM and ANQGSEA. The CDR3 runs 15 residues. The CDR3 bases are TGCAGCGTTGTAATAAACGGAGGGGGCGGTCAGTCCCAGCATTTT. It encodes CSVVINGGGGQSQHF.

J is TRBJ2-3 and V is TRBV5-1; D might be TRBD2 (5 bases). Trimming stripped 4 bases from V and 2 bases from J, with 14 bases between. Germline V CDR1 and CDR2: SGHRS, YFSETQ. CDR3 length equals 15 residues. CDR3 in DNA: TGCGCCAGCAGCCAACAGCCGGGAAACACAGATACGCAGTATTTT. Its protein is CASSQQPGNTDTQYF. Full variable domain (rest looked up from reference TRBV5-1 and TRBJ2-3): KAGVTQTPRYLIKTRGQQVTLSCSPISGHRSVSWYQQTPGQGLQFLFEYFSETQRNKGNFPGRFSGRQFSNSRSEMNVSTLELGDSALYLCASSQQPGNTDTQYFGPGTRLTVL.

The J gene is TRBJ1-1, the V gene TRBV28, with TRBD1 identical over 7 bases. The J segment lost 1 base and the V segment lost 7 bases, leaving 6 bases of the junction unmatched. CDR1 is MDHEN, CDR2 SYDVKM, per germline. This CDR3 region has 14 residues. As DNA, the CDR3 is TGTGCCAGCACCACGGGACAGAGGAACACTGAAGCTTTCTTT. Amino acids: CASTTGQRNTEAFF. The full variable domain, with the rest looked up from reference TRBV28 and TRBJ1-1, is DVKVTQSSRYLVKRTGEKVFLECVQDMDHENMFWYRQDPGLGLRLIYFSYDVKMKEKGDIPEGYSVSREKKERFSLILESASTNQTSMYLCASTTGQRNTEAFFGQGTRLTVV.

This sequence joins TRBV9 and TRBJ2-7, with 12 bases lining up with TRBD2. With 4 bases clipped from V and 7 bases from J, the junction kept 9 bases outside the gene matches. CDR1 is SGDLS and CDR2 is YYNGEE in the germline V gene. The CDR3 is 15 residues long. CDR3 amino acids: CASSPRLAGVNEQYF. In DNA form, the CDR3 reads TGTGCCAGCAGCCCACGACTAGCGGGAGTAAATGAGCAGTACTTC. The full variable domain, rest sourced from reference TRBV9 and TRBJ2-7, is DSGVTQTPKHLITATGQRVTLRCSPRSGDLSVYWYQQSLDQGLQFLIQYYNGEERAKGNILERFSAQQFPDLHSELNLSSLELGDSALYFCASSPRLAGVNEQYFGPGTRLTVT.

This chain connects TRBV28 to TRBJ2-7, with D perhaps TRBD1 (6 bases). This CDR3 is 13 amino acids long. Germline-derived CDR1 and CDR2 are MDHEN and SYDVKM. Trimming removed 4 bases from V and 3 bases from J, with 10 bases in between. As DNA, the CDR3 is TGTGCCAGCAGTTCAGGGGCAAGCTACGAGCAGTACTTC. Encoded protein: CASSSGASYEQYF.

The chain links TRBV28 to TRBJ2-7, with 10 positions matching TRBD1. Germline-derived CDR1 and CDR2 are MDHEN and SYDVKM. The CDR3 sequence is 17 residues long. V gave up 3 bases and J gave up 5 bases; unmatched junction bases: 13. CDR3 bases: TGTGCCAGCAGTTTGAGAAGGTTTGGGACAGGGGTGAACGAGCAGTACTTC. Residues: CASSLRRFGTGVNEQYF.

The chain employs TRBV11-1 and TRBJ2-3; D uncertain. The germline V and J ends were trimmed by 1 base and 0 bases, with 11 bases remaining between them. The CDR3 totals 16 residues. Germline V lookup: CDR1 SGHAT, CDR2 FQDESV (reference sequence). For the CDR3, the DNA is TGTGCCAGCAGCTTAGGGGCACTCTCTAGCACAGATACGCAGTATTTT. Protein product: CASSLGALSSTDTQYF.

The chain carries TRBV5-4 and TRBJ2-7; the D gene is possibly TRBD1 (6 bases). The germline gives CDR1 SGHNT, CDR2 YYREEE (reference sequence). Trimming removed 0 bases from V and 2 bases from J, with 12 bases in between. The CDR3 spans 15 residues. The CDR3 DNA follows: TGTGCCAGCAGCTTGGGGACCGGGACACCCTACGAGCAGTACTTC. This sequence encodes CASSLGTGTPYEQYF.

The DNA for the CDR3 is TGTGCCAGCAGCCACGGGCGGGAGACGACCTACGAGCAGTACTTC. Amino acid sequence: CASSHGRETTYEQYF. The chain uses TRBV6-5 and TRBJ2-7; 7 nucleotides align to TRBD2. Germline lookup yields CDR1 MNHEY and CDR2 SVGAGI. The junction had 10 bases not matched to a gene; V was cut back by 6 bases and J by 2 bases. The CDR3 length is 15 residues.

The chain employs TRBV9 and TRBJ2-2; D is unclear. This CDR3 comprises 13 residues. The V end lost 4 bases, the J end lost 7 bases, and 11 bases lay between the germline ends. The germline V gene encodes CDR1 SGDLS and CDR2 YYNGEE. The CDR3 region is CASSSKMGGELFF. CDR3 bases: TGTGCCAGCAGCTCAAAGATGGGCGGGGAGCTGTTTTTT.